This T cell receptor (beta chain) derives from a study of response to subunit inactivated influenza vaccine. Per germline, CDR1 ENHRY and CDR2 SYGVKD. Trimming shortened V by 6 bases and J by 7 bases, and 12 bases separated the two germline ends. This CDR3 is built from 13 residues. Each CDR3 protein gets one entry after TCRdb re-called the RT-PCR reads with MiXCR. The sample gives 250,000 to 350,000 distinct CDR3 sequences, over 20% of which show up once; about 9.4% is in the top ten. J is TRBJ2-2 and V is TRBV10-3; no firm D call. This material consisted of PBMCs from blood, taken about 20 months after vaccination. The sequence was obtained from a man aged 45 to 70 who received an inactivated influenza vaccine. CDR3 nucleotide sequence: TGTGCCATCAGGCTCCAGATTGGCGGGGAGCTGTTTTTT. It specifies CAIRLQIGGELFF.